The T cell receptor beta chain described here comes from a study of shared clonotypes between healthy human individuals. General study points: It was expected that sequencing depth would affect clonotype sharing among donors. Exclusively blood specimens were collected; tissue repertoires likely differ. A small donor pool kept down the genetic and exposure-history diversity that was represented.

Study processing details: ImmunoSEQ junction-only sequences lacked quality scores, so their filtering differed. Repertoires were generated with immunoSEQ multiplex PCR, while TCRdb's copy carries only in-frame clones and drops some. The V and J calls and clone size are taken from that table; D and trimming were inferred from the DNA. The table lists about 510,000 clones, roughly 78% of them singletons. Notes on this clone: Its target is unknown.

Sequencing was carried out using PBMCs. The origin of this receptor is a woman aged 40 to 55 in good health. Some clones in this sample may be carry-over from other donors' samples.

The CDR3 sequence: CASSHARTSGISTDTQYF. Written as DNA, the CDR3 is TGTGCCAGCAGCCACGCAAGGACTAGCGGGATTAGCACAGATACGCAGTATTTT. The rearrangement links TRBV4-2 to TRBJ2-3, with 12 bases fitting TRBD2. This CDR3 has 18 amino acids. The germline V gene encodes CDR1 LGHNA and CDR2 YNFKEQ. With 3 bases clipped from V and 0 bases from J, the junction kept 7 bases outside the gene matches.